This T cell receptor (beta chain) was recovered during a study of shared clonotypes between healthy human individuals. Study results and caveats: Clonotypes shared by all four sorted-subset donors had higher generation probabilities than non-shared clonotypes. The small donor group covered limited genetic and exposure diversity.

At a deep level, the assay was run. Profiled with immunoSEQ multiplex PCR; TCRdb holds only in-frame clones, not every one. The profile shows around 2,000,000 clones, 85% to 95% of them singletons. Terminally differentiated effector memory CD45RA+ cells were excluded by CCR7 positive selection of CD45RO-negative cells. J was trimmed by 8 bases and V by 6 bases; bases with no gene match: 16. Germline V CDR1 and CDR2: SGHTA, FQGNSA. The CDR3 extends over 17 amino acids. As for this clone: As yet, its antigen is unknown.

This receptor was identified in a man between 18 and 35 years old in good health. Some clones in this sample may be carry-over from other donors' samples. The J gene is TRBJ1-4, the V gene TRBV7-2; the match to TRBD1 covers 9 bases. Sequenced sample: naive CD8+ T cells from PBMCs. Written as DNA, the CDR3 is TGTGCCAGCAGACGAATACCCGGGACAGGGATAGGCGAAAAACTGTTTTTT. Protein product: CASRRIPGTGIGEKLFF.